A selection of T cell receptor beta chains follows, all from one sample in a study of T cells in Graves' hyperthyroidism and ophthalmopathy. TCRdb used MiXCR to reprocess the multiplex PCR reads, holding one entry per CDR3 protein. The table lists about 720,000 distinct CDR3 sequences, about 16% of them singletons. Material: blood. These receptor sequences come from a man aged 18 to 29 with Graves' hyperthyroidism. CDR3s include the opening cysteine and the closing phenylalanine or tryptophan. Each record gives: J gene, clone size, V gene, D gene, CDR3 length, CDR3 protein, CDR3 DNA. A D gene is named only where the DNA matches it firmly. Size values are once, few and many counts, or a class for expanded clones, and some rows have none.

TRBJ2-2,many,TRBV28,TRBD1,15,CASSLGTGVTGELFF,TGTGCCAGCAGTTTAGGGACAGGGGTCACCGGGGAGCTGTTTTTT
TRBJ2-7,many,TRBV7-8,-,12,CASSLGSREQYF,TGTGCCAGCAGCTTAGGTAGCCGGGAGCAGTACTTC
TRBJ2-7,few,TRBV5-1,TRBD1,15,CASSIGQGAVYEQYF,TGCGCCAGCAGCATCGGACAGGGGGCGGTCTACGAGCAGTACTTC
TRBJ1-4,few,TRBV7-2,-,16,CASSLEGAGVGEKLFF,TGTGCCAGCAGCTTAGAAGGTGCAGGGGTGGGTGAAAAACTGTTTTTT
TRBJ2-1,-,TRBV4-1,-,13,CASSQEPRYEQFF,TGCGCCAGCAGCCAGGAGCCTAGGTATGAGCAGTTCTTC
TRBJ2-7,many,TRBV29-1,-,13,CSGWEASSYEQYF,TGCAGCGGGTGGGAGGCGAGCTCCTACGAGCAGTACTTC
TRBJ2-3,many,TRBV2,-,13,CASSEGGADTQYF,TGTGCCAGCAGTGAAGGCGGAGCGGATACGCAGTATTTT
TRBJ2-1,many,TRBV11-3,TRBD2,18,CASSARGTSGRLHNEQFF,TGTGCCAGCAGCGCCCGAGGGACTAGCGGGAGGTTGCACAATGAGCAGTTCTTC
TRBJ2-7,-,TRBV30,TRBD1,12,CAWSTTGVEQYF,TGTGCCTGGAGTACGACAGGGGTCGAGCAGTACTTC
TRBJ1-2,many,TRBV18,-,16,CASSPSSAAGDYGYTF,TGTGCCAGCTCACCTTCTTCTGCAGCTGGCGACTATGGCTACACCTTC
TRBJ2-7,many,TRBV27,-,16,CASSPGRGRLVYEQYF,TGTGCCAGCAGTCCGGGGAGGGGGCGTCTAGTTTACGAGCAGTACTTC
TRBJ2-3,-,TRBV7-3,TRBD2,18,CASSPTGREGREPDTQYF,TGTGCCAGCAGCCCCACGGGACGGGAGGGCCGGGAACCGGATACGCAGTATTTT
TRBJ2-7,-,TRBV7-2,TRBD1,16,CASSWKTGLRLYEQYF,TGTGCCAGCAGCTGGAAGACAGGGCTGAGATTATACGAGCAGTACTTC
TRBJ2-3,few,TRBV7-9,TRBD2,16,CASSLVPSGSPDTQYF,TGTGCCAGCAGCTTAGTACCTAGCGGGAGCCCAGATACGCAGTATTTT
TRBJ2-7,-,TRBV6-2/TRBV6-3,-,12,CASSSRIYEQYF,TGTGCCAGCAGTTCACGTATCTACGAGCAGTACTTC
TRBJ1-1,many,TRBV12-3/TRBV12-4,-,14,CASSQSGSFSEAFF,TGTGCCAGCAGTCAGTCAGGGTCGTTCTCTGAAGCTTTCTTT
TRBJ2-5,-,TRBV20-1,-,14,CRAGERFEEETQYF,TGCAGAGCAGGGGAGAGGTTCGAGGAGGAGACCCAGTACTTC
TRBJ1-5,-,TRBV24-1,TRBD1,19,CATSDSGTGGLTSNQPQHF,TGTGCCACCAGTGATTCGGGGACAGGGGGCCTTACTAGCAATCAGCCCCAGCATTTT
TRBJ1-2,few,TRBV7-8,-,14,CASSLDRVPYGYTF,TGTGCCAGCAGCTTAGACAGGGTACCCTATGGCTACACCTTC
TRBJ1-1,few,TRBV28,-,14,CAVLGPGMNTEAFF,TGTGCCGTTCTTGGGCCTGGCATGAACACTGAAGCTTTCTTT
TRBJ2-7,many,TRBV2,-,13,CASRKTPSYEQYF,TGTGCCAGCAGGAAGACTCCCTCCTACGAGCAGTACTTC
TRBJ2-3,few,TRBV27,-,11,CASRAGPTQYF,TGTGCCAGCAGGGCGGGACCTACGCAGTATTTT
TRBJ2-7,many,TRBV18,TRBD1,15,CASSPKRTGDYEQYF,TGTGCCAGCTCACCCAAAAGGACAGGGGACTACGAGCAGTACTTC
TRBJ2-3,few,TRBV4-1,TRBD2,17,CASSQASGRSGTDTQYF,TGCGCCAGCAGCCAGGCTAGCGGGAGATCGGGCACAGATACGCAGTATTTT
TRBJ2-7,-,TRBV19,TRBD1,14,CASSMRQGAYEQYF,TGTGCCAGTAGTATGAGGCAGGGGGCGTATGAGCAGTACTTC
TRBJ2-7,many,TRBV2,TRBD1,13,CASRGTGGYEQYF,TGTGCCAGCAGAGGGACAGGGGGCTACGAGCAGTACTTC
TRBJ2-7,many,TRBV2,-,13,CASMPPSGVGQYF,TGTGCCAGCATGCCCCCCTCCGGCGTGGGGCAGTACTTC
TRBJ2-5,many,TRBV7-2,TRBD2,16,CASSPQTGTSYETQYF,TGTGCCAGCAGCCCCCAAACCGGGACTAGCTATGAGACCCAGTACTTC
TRBJ2-3,few,TRBV7-9,TRBD1,15,CASSFDRAGPDTQYF,TGTGCCAGCAGCTTCGACAGGGCTGGCCCAGATACGCAGTATTTT
TRBJ2-5,-,TRBV4-3,-,16,CASSQDIQGKGETQYF,TGCGCCAGCAGCCAAGATATACAGGGAAAAGGAGAGACCCAGTACTTC
TRBJ2-1,many,TRBV7-3,-,15,CASSLRPDHPNEQFF,TGTGCCAGCAGCTTAAGGCCCGACCACCCCAATGAGCAGTTCTTC
TRBJ2-2,-,TRBV28,-,16,CASSLTGPLNTGELFF,TGTGCCAGCAGTCTCACGGGACCCCTGAACACCGGGGAGCTGTTTTTT
TRBJ2-7,few,TRBV7-6,-,13,CASRQGNSYEQYF,TGTGCCAGCAGGCAGGGGAACTCCTACGAGCAGTACTTC
TRBJ2-2,few,TRBV6-1,-,14,CASSHGTATGELFF,TGTGCCAGCAGTCATGGGACGGCCACCGGGGAGCTGTTTTTT
TRBJ1-2,few,TRBV19,-,14,CASWSRDKAIGYTF,TGTGCCAGTTGGTCCCGGGACAAGGCTATTGGCTACACCTTC
TRBJ2-1,-,TRBV20-1,-,16,CSARAGTHSSYNEQFF,TGCAGTGCTAGAGCCGGGACCCATAGCTCCTACAATGAGCAGTTCTTC
TRBJ2-1,many,TRBV19,-,16,CASSMGTGSSYNEQFF,TGTGCCAGTAGTATGGGGACGGGAAGCTCCTACAATGAGCAGTTCTTC